The 3 T cell receptor beta chains reported below all come from one sample, sequenced in a study of control samples from healthy donors and cancer patients. This table comes from immunoSEQ multiplex PCR, and its TCRdb copy is limited to in-frame clones, with some not included. Here the sample spans roughly 100,000 clones, approximately 90% being singletons. Specimen: PBMCs. The receptor set was obtained from a man in his sixties with lung cancer.

The rearrangement links TRBV7-8 to TRBJ2-3, with TRBD2 matching over 8 bases. Germline CDR1 and CDR2: SGHVS and FQNEAQ. There are 15 residues in the CDR3. With V trimmed by 1 base and J by 1 base, 1 base remained unmatched. CDR3 DNA: TGTGCCAGCAGCTTAGGGCGGGGGGGCACAGATACGCAGTATTTT. Residues: CASSLGRGGTDTQYF.

This rearrangement joins TRBV10-1 to TRBJ1-2; 7 positions match TRBD1. This CDR3 comprises 16 residues. The V gene end was trimmed by 6 bases and the J gene end by 8 bases; junction bases not matched to a gene: 18. The germline gives CDR1 WNHNN, CDR2 SYGVQD (reference sequence). The DNA for the CDR3 is TGCGCCAGCAGCGGCCAAAACGCGGGACAGTATCTCGGCTACACCTTC. Translated: CASSGQNAGQYLGYTF.

This clone was counted a single time. This rearrangement joins TRBV5-1 to TRBJ1-4; D is unresolved. The V and J ends lost 0 bases and 8 bases respectively, with 11 bases between them. CDR1 is SGHRS and CDR2 is YFSETQ in the germline V gene. This CDR3 is 14 amino acids long. CDR3 in amino acids: CASSLGATREKLFF. In DNA, the CDR3 is TGCGCCAGCAGCTTGGGCGCTACACGGGAAAAACTGTTTTTT.